These 25 T cell receptor beta chains were all obtained from the same sample, sequenced in a study of T cell responses to AZD1222 COVID-19 vaccine. Assay: immunoSEQ multiplex PCR; the TCRdb copy retains only in-frame clones and omits some. The table has 90,000 to 95,000 clones, about 88% seen once. The specimen comprised peripheral blood, sampled on day 0 of AZD1222 vaccination. These receptors were taken from an adult in good health.

The genes are TRBV4-2 and TRBJ2-2; the D is unclear. Trimming pared 3 bases from V and 0 bases from J, leaving 14 bases between. The CDR3 runs to 17 residues. The germline V gene encodes CDR1 LGHNA and CDR2 YNFKEQ. The CDR3 spells CASSQQSRVTNTGELFF. The CDR3 region has the DNA TGTGCCAGCAGCCAGCAGTCTAGAGTGACGAACACCGGGGAGCTGTTTTTT.

V gene TRBV6-6 combines with J gene TRBJ2-5; 11 nucleotides agree with TRBD2. The V gene end was trimmed by 2 bases and the J gene end by 2 bases; junction bases not matched to a gene: 4. This CDR3 has 16 amino acids. From germline, CDR1 is MNHNY and CDR2 SVGAGI (reference sequence). CDR3 nucleotides: TGTGCCAGCAGTTACAGAACTAGCGGGGGACAAGAGACCCAGTACTTC. Its translation: CASSYRTSGGQETQYF.

The chain employs TRBV6-5 and TRBJ1-5; D not resolved. The germline V gene has CDR1 MNHEY and CDR2 SVGAGI. CDR3 length: 13 residues. The germline V and J ends were trimmed by 1 base and 3 bases, with 4 bases remaining between them. In DNA, the CDR3 is TGTGCCAGCAGTTACTACCCCAATCAGCCCCAGCATTTT. Encoded protein: CASSYYPNQPQHF.

The chain recombines TRBV9 with TRBJ2-2; D tentatively reads TRBD1 or TRBD2 (6 bases each). Germline lookup yields CDR1 SGDLS and CDR2 YYNGEE. The CDR3 is 16 amino acids. Trimming left V 4 bases short and J 6 bases short, with 19 bases between. DNA for the CDR3: TGTGCCAGCAGCCTAGCGCATAGGGGGGCGGCCGGGGAGCTGTTTTTT. It yields the protein CASSLAHRGAAGELFF.

The J gene is TRBJ1-1, the V gene TRBV4-1, with D possibly TRBD1 on 6 matching bases. V lost 1 base to trimming and J lost 5 bases, with 11 bases between them. Germline V gives CDR1 MGHRA, CDR2 YSYEKL. This CDR3 is 14 amino acids long. The CDR3 sequence is CASSQVQGGTEAFF. For the CDR3, the DNA is TGCGCCAGCAGCCAAGTCCAAGGGGGGACTGAAGCTTTCTTT.

The chain joins TRBV28 to TRBJ1-2, with D hard to call. V was cut by 5 bases and J by 5 bases, with 12 bases left in between. The CDR3 is made up of 13 amino acids. Germline assignment: CDR1 MDHEN and CDR2 SYDVKM. CDR3 sequence reads: CASSREGRYGYTF. The CDR3 DNA reads as TGTGCCAGCAGTAGGGAAGGTCGATATGGCTACACCTTC.

The rearrangement links TRBV27 to TRBJ1-6; 8 bases are shared with TRBD1. From germline, CDR1 is MNHEY and CDR2 SMNVEV (reference sequence). The trim removed 5 bases at V and 10 bases at J, leaving 7 bases unmatched. The CDR3 contains 14 residues. CDR3 region: CASSLDRERSPLHF. CDR3 DNA sequence: TGTGCCAGCAGTCTGGACAGGGAAAGATCACCCCTCCACTTT.

The sample holds a few counts of this clone. V and J are TRBV4-1 and TRBJ1-5; TRBD1 matches at 9 bases. The CDR3 totals 16 residues. Germline-derived CDR1 and CDR2 are MGHRA and YSYEKL. V was clipped by 4 bases and J by 7 bases; unmatched bases: 11. The CDR3 bases are TGCGCCAGCAGCCTCGGGACAGGGTTAGAGGGCCAGCCCCAGCATTTT. This sequence encodes CASSLGTGLEGQPQHF.

This chain uses TRBV5-4 with TRBJ1-2; D is perhaps TRBD1 (5 bases). V shed 1 base and J shed 10 bases, with 20 bases lying between them. CDR1 is SGHNT and CDR2 is YYREEE in the germline V gene (reference sequence). The CDR3 runs to 15 residues. The CDR3 DNA follows: TGTGCCAGCAGCTTGTACCTAACAGGCAATGACGACTACACCTTC. Its protein is CASSLYLTGNDDYTF.

The gene calls are TRBV10-1 and TRBJ2-6; D is unresolved. CDR1 WNHNN and CDR2 SYGVQD come from the germline V gene (reference sequence). The CDR3 extends over 16 amino acids. The V and J ends lost 0 bases and 3 bases respectively, with 9 bases between them. CDR3 sequence reads: CASSESWSYGANVLTF. The CDR3 DNA sequence: TGCGCCAGCAGTGAGTCTTGGAGCTATGGGGCCAACGTCCTGACTTTC.

This clone was picked up a small number of times. The chain links TRBV6-5 to TRBJ2-7; 7 nucleotides align to TRBD1. Germline CDR1 MNHEY, CDR2 SVGAGI. The V gene end was trimmed by 6 bases and the J gene end by 8 bases; junction bases not matched to a gene: 16. This CDR3 has 15 amino acids. The CDR3 reads CASRVSGTESTKQYF. CDR3 DNA sequence: TGTGCCAGCAGAGTTTCCGGGACAGAGAGTACGAAGCAGTACTTC.

The gene calls are TRBV5-1 and TRBJ2-7; D is unresolved. CDR3 size: 14 residues. The germline V gene has CDR1 SGHRS and CDR2 YFSETQ. V dropped 1 base and J dropped 0 bases, with 8 bases sitting between them. This CDR3 reads CASSLWRSSYEQYF. DNA of the CDR3: TGCGCCAGCAGCTTGTGGCGGAGCTCCTACGAGCAGTACTTC.

The chain recombines TRBV24-1 with TRBJ2-7; D not resolved. CDR3 size: 12 residues. The V end lost 3 bases, the J end lost 3 bases, and 5 bases lay between the germline ends. CDR1 is KGHDR, CDR2 SFDVKD, per germline. The CDR3 DNA reads as TGTGCCACCAGTGATAACGGCTACGAGCAGTACTTC. Translating it yields CATSDNGYEQYF.

The chain carries TRBV5-4 and TRBJ2-1; the D is unclear. V was trimmed by 3 bases and J by 7 bases, leaving 5 bases between them. The CDR3 is 11 amino acids. Germline assignment: CDR1 SGHNT and CDR2 YYREEE (reference sequence). In nucleotides, the CDR3 is TGTGCCAGCAGCTGGTTGAATGAGCAGTTCTTC. Translating gives CASSWLNEQFF.

J is TRBJ2-1 and V is TRBV11-2; D may match TRBD1 or TRBD2 (5 bases each). In germline, CDR1 is SGHAT, CDR2 FQNNGV. Trimming stripped 5 bases from V and 0 bases from J, with 20 bases between. The CDR3 loop spans 18 amino acids. CDR3 nucleotides: TGTGCCAGCAGCCAGAGACCCCGGGGCGCTAGCTCCTACAATGAGCAGTTCTTC. Translating it yields CASSQRPRGASSYNEQFF. Variable domain in full (rest from reference TRBV11-2 and TRBJ2-1): EAGVAQSPRYKIIEKRQSVAFWCNPISGHATLYWYQQILGQGPKLLIQFQNNGVVDDSQLPKDRFSAERLKGVDSTLKIQPAKLEDSAVYLCASSQRPRGASSYNEQFFGPGTRLTVL.

This clone was seen a single time. The chain couples TRBV3-1 (or the pseudogene TRBV3-2) to TRBJ1-4; D ambiguous. This CDR3 contains 13 residues. CDR1 is LGHDT and CDR2 is YNNKEL in the germline V gene (reference sequence). Trimming shortened V by 1 base and J by 5 bases, and 5 bases separated the two germline ends. The CDR3 DNA follows: TGTGCCAGCAGCCAAGCAGCAAATGAAAAACTGTTTTTT. It specifies CASSQAANEKLFF.

The chain has TRBV28 and TRBJ2-7, with D possibly TRBD1 on 6 matching bases. Trimming pared 4 bases from V and 2 bases from J, leaving 18 bases between. The CDR3 spans 16 residues. The germline CDR1 and CDR2 sequences are MDHEN and SYDVKM. The DNA for the CDR3 is TGTGCCAGCAGTTCACCTCACAGGGCGGCTACCTACGAGCAGTACTTC. Protein: CASSSPHRAATYEQYF.

The chain couples TRBV19 to TRBJ1-1; D is uncertain. CDR3 length: 13 amino acids. Germline V lookup: CDR1 LNHDA, CDR2 SQIVND (reference sequence). The V and J ends lost 6 bases and 7 bases respectively, with 15 bases between them. The CDR3 loop reads CASRPGSRHEAFF. CDR3 bases: TGTGCCAGTAGGCCCGGGTCTAGACATGAAGCTTTCTTT.

The CDR3 nucleotides read TGTGCCAGCAGCCCGGACTTAACGAACACCGGGGAGCTGTTTTTT. Its translation: CASSPDLTNTGELFF. The chain couples TRBV5-4 to TRBJ2-2; TRBD2 is a possible D gene (5 bases). Germline V lookup: CDR1 SGHNT, CDR2 YYREEE (reference sequence). Trimming removed 4 bases from V and 0 bases from J, with 10 bases in between. The CDR3 extends over 15 amino acids.

The rearrangement uses TRBV6-2 or TRBV6-3 and TRBJ1-2, with 7 positions matching TRBD1. The trim removed 2 bases at V and 8 bases at J, leaving 8 bases unmatched. Germline CDR1 is MNHEY and CDR2 is SVGEGT. The CDR3 runs to 14 residues. CDR3 in amino acids: CASSYADRVQGYTF. DNA for the CDR3: TGTGCCAGCAGTTACGCCGACAGGGTGCAGGGCTACACCTTC.

V is TRBV6-5 and J is TRBJ1-2; maybe TRBD1 (5 bases). Trimming pared 6 bases from V and 7 bases from J, leaving 9 bases between. Germline-derived CDR1 and CDR2 are MNHEY and SVGAGI. The CDR3 length is 11 residues. The CDR3 reads CASRAGFGYTF. The CDR3, as DNA: TGTGCCAGCAGAGCAGGGTTTGGCTACACCTTC.

This clone was recorded only once. The J gene is TRBJ1-1, the V gene TRBV19; D ambiguous. V shed 6 bases and J shed 7 bases, with 15 bases lying between them. The CDR3 spans 13 residues. Germline V gene data show CDR1 as LNHDA and CDR2 as SQIVND (reference sequence). CDR3 sequence: CASRGGDWSEAFF. Here the CDR3 DNA reads TGTGCCAGTAGGGGAGGAGATTGGAGTGAAGCTTTCTTT.

As regards this clone: This CDR3 is also generated by other DNA sequences in the sample. The V gene is TRBV12-3 or TRBV12-4, the J gene TRBJ1-5; no reliable D call. Trimming took 2 bases from V and 0 from J, leaving 2 bases between them. The length of the CDR3 is 13 residues. The CDR3 sequence is CASSLNSNQPQHF. The CDR3 DNA reads TGTGCCAGCAGTTTAAATAGCAATCAGCCCCAGCATTTT.

V is TRBV7-9 and J is TRBJ1-2; no clear D. The germline V gene encodes CDR1 SEHNR and CDR2 FQNEAQ (reference sequence). The length of the CDR3 is 14 residues. Trimming removed 3 bases at V and 3 bases at J, with 11 bases between. DNA of the CDR3: TGTGCCAGCAGCTTGGACCCGACGGACTATGGCTACACCTTC. Amino acids: CASSLDPTDYGYTF.

This chain joins TRBV19 and TRBJ1-2; D is unclear. The CDR3 totals 11 residues. Trimming removed 4 bases at V and 8 bases at J, with 8 bases between. In germline, CDR1 is LNHDA, CDR2 SQIVND (reference sequence). The CDR3 region is CASSTFRGYTF. In DNA, the CDR3 is TGTGCCAGTAGTACGTTCCGAGGCTACACCTTC.